This record looks at one TCR beta chain sequence and its context. Its cognate antigen has yet to be identified. No base quality values were provided; no much bigger clone lies one nucleotide off. Each collaborating institution followed its own protocols to collect whole blood in K2EDTA tubes. For TCRbeta analysis, collaborators shipped samples in one of three forms: frozen whole blood, isolated PBMCs, or DNA extracted from either of those sample types. The data belong to a study of blood T cell repertoires in COVID-19 (dated by TCRdb to 2019 to 2021). For context, the study as a whole: Samples covering the acute and convalescent phases of COVID-19 were provided by collaborators in the United States, Italy and Spain. The material from the prospective study consisted of cDNA or gDNA derived from T cells, B-cell-depleted T cells, or PBMCs. Deeply sampled blood TCRbeta repertoires from subjects exposed to, actively infected with, or recovered from COVID-19 were included in the dataset. The repertoires were released in a freely available public database intended as a resource for research on the immune response to SARS-CoV-2. The samples were drawn from two sources: the first 160 participants of the ongoing ImmuneRACE study, and fewer than 1,500 subjects contributed by 6 global collaborators. The sample metadata nearly always contained a de-identified subject ID, COVID-19 status, age in years and sex. Where available, HLA class I and class II types were obtained from metadata supplied by the sample provider rather than from assay-based typing.

General conclusions and limits of the study: How much clinical and demographic metadata was included differed by source and by participant, and the metadata was provided uncurated.

V loses 1 base, J loses 2 bases, and the germline ends lie 14 bases apart. Taken from cysteine to phenylalanine, the CDR3 has 16 residues. The DNA shown is the 48-base CDR3, in frame from base 1. Reading the germline V gene (reference sequence) gives CDR1 GTSNPN and CDR2 SVGIG. The immunoSEQ Assay, a bias-controlled multiplex PCR, was used to amplify TCRbeta CDR3 regions from genomic DNA. The original pipeline was this. The number of nucleated cells in each sample was estimated from the amplification of reference gene primers within the assay. Sequence reads were collapsed and filtered to measure the absolute abundance of every unique TCRbeta CDR3 rearrangement. Productive Simpson clonality was computed per sample as the square root of Simpson's diversity index over productive rearrangements. TCRdb re-hosts the immuneACCESS table, in-frame sequences only. Its copies lack some clones; in the studies checked, an unresolved V gene accounts for under half of them, and the cause for the rest is not known. Clonal size and the V and J genes are those of that table, whereas D and trimming came from the DNA. This sample is represented by tens of thousands of clones; over 80% of them were singletons. The ten largest account for more than 9.5% of the sample.

The source material was peripheral blood. The chain uses TRBV30 and TRBJ2-2; TRBD1 is possibly the D segment (6 matching bases). The clonotype was recovered from a human donor in a cohort sampled during active COVID-19. CDR3 region: CAWSAKTGVNTGELFF. The DNA sequence reads TGTGCCTGGAGTGCAAAGACAGGAGTCAACACCGGGGAGCTGTTTTTT. With the portions outside the CDR3 filled from the reference TRBV30 and TRBJ2-2 genes, the complete variable region becomes SQTIHQWPATLVQPVGSPLSLECTVEGTSNPNLYWYRQAAGRGLQLLFYSVGIGQISSEVPQNLSASRPQDRQFILSSKKLLLSDSGFYLCAWSAKTGVNTGELFFGEGSRLTVL.